This section outlines one T cell receptor (beta chain) sequence together with its context. Its antigen is not known. CDR3 size: 15 residues. From germline, CDR1 is MNHEY and CDR2 SMNVEV (reference sequence). With V trimmed by 9 bases and J by 3 bases, 13 bases remained unmatched. This entry is derived from a study of blood T cells in healthy people across ages. Study outcomes and limitations: The study found more naive CD4+ cells and higher diversity in long-lived than aged donors.

A second roughly 6 to 11 cycle PCR used barcoded and J-beta primers. Carrying 12 random nucleotides, a template-switch adaptor labeled each individual cDNA molecule. TCRdb analysed the 5' RACE reads with MiXCR anew, one entry per CDR3 protein. The sample consists of 1.4 million to 1.5 million distinct CDR3 sequences, roughly 45% of them appearing once. The draw of peripheral blood yielded roughly 9.4 milliliters from each donor. The sequence derives from a woman younger than 30 in good health. Input material: blood. This sequence joins TRBV27 and TRBJ1-2; 7 bases match TRBD1. The CDR3 region is CASAGPDRDHYGYTF. In DNA form, the CDR3 reads TGTGCCAGTGCTGGCCCCGACAGGGATCACTATGGCTACACCTTC.